Listed below are T cell receptor beta chains from one sample, sequenced in a study of T cell responses to AZD1222 COVID-19 vaccine. TCRdb keeps only in-frame clones here, not all; method: immunoSEQ multiplex PCR. The profile shows 120,000 or so clones, about nine tenths of them singletons. Material: peripheral blood, obtained on day 0 of AZD1222 vaccination. The receptors come from an adult in good health. CDR3s include the opening cysteine and the closing phenylalanine or tryptophan. D genes are given only for firm matches. A clone size is listed for some rows: how often the clone was seen (once, few, many), or a class if it is expanded.

j_gene,d_gene,abundance,v_gene,CDR3aa,CDR3nt
TRBJ2-7,TRBD1,NA,TRBV5-6,CASSPTGSYEQYF,TGTGCCAGCAGCCCGACAGGGTCCTACGAGCAGTACTTC
TRBJ2-3,TRBD2,NA,TRBV7-2,CASSLVSSGSWADTQYF,TGTGCCAGCAGCTTAGTGTCTAGCGGGAGCTGGGCAGATACGCAGTATTTT
TRBJ2-1,NA,NA,TRBV18,CASSLEGFSYNEQFF,TGTGCCAGCTCACTTGAGGGGTTCTCCTACAATGAGCAGTTCTTC
TRBJ1-1,NA,NA,TRBV6-4,CASSDGVSNVAFF,TGTGCCAGCAGTGACGGAGTTAGTAATGTGGCTTTCTTT
TRBJ2-3,TRBD2,NA,TRBV27,CASRRNRLAVSTDTQYF,TGTGCCAGCAGGAGAAACCGACTAGCGGTGAGCACAGATACGCAGTATTTT
TRBJ2-4,NA,NA,TRBV28,CASSSTGLAKNIQYF,TGTGCCAGCAGTTCGACCGGACTGGCCAAAAACATTCAGTACTTC
TRBJ1-2,NA,NA,TRBV12-3/TRBV12-4,CASRKQYQYGYTF,TGTGCCAGCAGGAAACAGTACCAATATGGCTACACCTTC
TRBJ1-1,NA,few,TRBV7-3,CASSFTANTEAFF,TGTGCCAGCAGCTTTACAGCGAACACTGAAGCTTTCTTT
TRBJ2-3,NA,NA,TRBV5-1,CASSFGVADTSTDTQYF,TGCGCCAGCAGCTTTGGAGTAGCGGACACAAGCACAGATACGCAGTATTTT
TRBJ2-2,TRBD2,NA,TRBV27,CASSFRPGSGRGTGELFF,TGTGCCAGCAGTTTCAGGCCGGGTAGCGGGAGAGGAACCGGGGAGCTGTTTTTT
TRBJ2-3,NA,few,TRBV19,CASRGLSTLTDTQYF,TGTGCCAGTAGGGGACTTTCAACTCTCACAGATACGCAGTATTTT
TRBJ1-5,NA,NA,TRBV19,CASGGFNQPQHF,TGTGCCTCCGGGGGCTTCAATCAGCCCCAGCATTTT
TRBJ2-3,NA,NA,TRBV10-3,CAISVEETDTQYF,TGTGCCATCAGTGTCGAGGAGACAGATACGCAGTATTTT
TRBJ1-1,TRBD1,NA,TRBV4-2,CASSQQTRTGGASEAFF,TGTGCCAGCAGCCAACAAACTCGGACAGGGGGCGCAAGTGAAGCTTTCTTT
TRBJ1-1,TRBD1,NA,TRBV19,CASTRGGSNTEAFF,TGTGCCAGTACCAGGGGGGGGTCGAACACTGAAGCTTTCTTT
TRBJ2-5,NA,NA,TRBV19,CASSISGTSGETQYF,TGTGCCAGTAGTATTAGTGGGACGAGTGGGGAGACCCAGTACTTC
TRBJ2-1,NA,NA,TRBV10-3,CAISVAAAYNEQFF,TGTGCCATCAGTGTTGCGGCGGCTTACAATGAGCAGTTCTTC
TRBJ1-5,NA,NA,TRBV4-1,CASSQEGGVQPQHF,TGCGCCAGCAGCCAAGAGGGCGGGGTCCAGCCCCAGCATTTT
TRBJ2-3,NA,NA,TRBV28,CASSTFHMGPEVNLDTQYF,TGTGCCAGCAGTACATTTCATATGGGGCCGGAAGTCAACTTAGATACGCAGTATTTT
TRBJ2-2,NA,NA,TRBV9,CASSVEGFGELFF,TGTGCCAGCAGCGTAGAGGGATTCGGGGAGCTGTTTTTT
TRBJ1-4,NA,NA,TRBV29-1,CSVEPLLTGPGSEKLFF,TGCAGCGTTGAACCCCTCCTAACAGGTCCGGGGTCTGAAAAACTGTTTTTT
TRBJ1-1,NA,NA,TRBV3-1/TRBV3-2,CASSQAGMAFF,TGTGCCAGCAGCCAAGCAGGGATGGCTTTCTTT
TRBJ2-7,TRBD1,NA,TRBV5-6,CASGRTGGGFFEQYF,TGTGCCAGCGGGCGGACAGGGGGTGGTTTTTTCGAGCAGTACTTC
TRBJ1-4,TRBD1,NA,TRBV19,CASSHRGNHEKLFF,TGTGCCAGTAGCCACAGGGGAAACCATGAAAAACTGTTTTTT
TRBJ2-3,NA,NA,TRBV18,CASSPQGIPADTQYF,TGTGCCAGCTCACCACAGGGAATTCCCGCAGATACGCAGTATTTT
TRBJ1-2,NA,NA,TRBV6-5,CASKTGTGYTF,TGTGCCAGCAAAACAGGGACTGGCTACACCTTC
TRBJ1-1,TRBD1,NA,TRBV19,CASSIPKTGFMNTEAFF,TGTGCCAGTAGTATTCCCAAGACAGGGTTCATGAACACTGAAGCTTTCTTT
TRBJ1-1,NA,NA,TRBV19,CASSTGPSVAFF,TGTGCCAGTAGTACCGGCCCCTCCGTGGCTTTCTTT
TRBJ1-4,TRBD1,NA,TRBV28,CASREQGGVEKLFF,TGTGCCAGCAGGGAACAGGGGGGCGTTGAAAAACTGTTTTTT
TRBJ1-2,NA,once,TRBV6-5,CASTGSGYGYTF,TGTGCCAGCACGGGGAGTGGCTATGGCTACACCTTC
TRBJ1-1,NA,NA,TRBV18,CASSAVAHTEAFF,TGTGCCAGCTCAGCAGTGGCACACACTGAAGCTTTCTTT
TRBJ1-4,NA,NA,TRBV5-5,CASSGDDNEKLFF,TGTGCCAGCAGCGGGGACGATAATGAAAAACTGTTTTTT
TRBJ2-5,NA,NA,TRBV7-6,CASSPLQQETQYF,TGTGCCAGCAGCCCGCTACAACAAGAGACCCAGTACTTC
TRBJ1-1,NA,NA,TRBV30,CAWNSGDGAEAFF,TGTGCCTGGAACTCGGGGGACGGGGCTGAAGCTTTCTTT
TRBJ1-3,NA,NA,TRBV3-1/TRBV3-2,CASSSGSGNTIYF,TGTGCCAGCAGCTCAGGCTCTGGAAACACCATATATTTT
TRBJ1-1,NA,NA,TRBV27,CASSFMSKVATEAFF,TGTGCCAGCAGTTTCATGTCGAAGGTTGCCACTGAAGCTTTCTTT
TRBJ1-5,NA,NA,TRBV18,CASSPTGRDSNQPQHF,TGTGCCAGCTCACCAACTGGACGGGATAGCAATCAGCCCCAGCATTTT
TRBJ1-2,NA,NA,TRBV28,CASSLARARGYTF,TGTGCCAGCAGTTTGGCCAGGGCTCGTGGCTACACCTTC
TRBJ1-1,NA,NA,TRBV28,CASMGPNTEAFF,TGTGCCAGCATGGGCCCTAACACTGAAGCTTTCTTT
TRBJ2-1,NA,NA,TRBV5-4,CASSLAGYEQFF,TGTGCCAGCAGCTTGGCCGGATATGAGCAGTTCTTC
TRBJ2-1,NA,NA,TRBV11-2,CASSFLGNEQFF,TGTGCCAGCAGCTTTCTCGGGAATGAGCAGTTCTTC
TRBJ2-1,TRBD1,once,TRBV19,CASSVWTGDYNEQFF,TGTGCCAGTAGTGTCTGGACAGGGGACTACAATGAGCAGTTCTTC
TRBJ2-3,NA,NA,TRBV9,CASSQWGDTQYF,TGTGCCAGCAGCCAGTGGGGAGATACGCAGTATTTT
TRBJ2-7,NA,NA,TRBV7-2,CASSLGGAGSYEQYF,TGTGCCAGCAGCTTAGGTGGAGCCGGCTCCTACGAGCAGTACTTC
TRBJ2-3,NA,few,TRBV7-8,CASSQGGSTPPIF,TGTGCCAGCAGCCAGGGAGGCTCCACGCCCCCCATTTTT
TRBJ2-2,TRBD2,NA,TRBV2,CASSEVGGGTTGELFF,TGTGCCAGCAGTGAAGTTGGCGGGGGTACAACCGGGGAGCTGTTTTTT
TRBJ2-7,NA,NA,TRBV5-6,CASSRLDYEQYF,TGTGCCAGCAGCCGACTCGACTACGAGCAGTACTTC
TRBJ2-2,NA,NA,TRBV11-3,CASSRRDLPGELFF,TGTGCCAGCAGCCGCCGGGACCTTCCCGGGGAGCTGTTTTTT